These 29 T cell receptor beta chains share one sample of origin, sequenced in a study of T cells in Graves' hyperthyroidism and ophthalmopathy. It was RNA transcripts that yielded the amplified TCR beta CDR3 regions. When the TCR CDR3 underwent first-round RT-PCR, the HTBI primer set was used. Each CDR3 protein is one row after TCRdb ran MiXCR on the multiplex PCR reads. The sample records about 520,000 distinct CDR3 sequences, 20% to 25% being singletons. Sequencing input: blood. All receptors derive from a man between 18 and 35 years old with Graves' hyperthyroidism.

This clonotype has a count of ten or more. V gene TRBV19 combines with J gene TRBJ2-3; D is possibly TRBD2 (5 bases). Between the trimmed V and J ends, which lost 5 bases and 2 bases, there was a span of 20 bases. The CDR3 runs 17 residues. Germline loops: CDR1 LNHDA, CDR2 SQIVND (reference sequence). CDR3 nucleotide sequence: TGTGCCAGTAGTCCCGGCAGCGTAATCGGGGTCACAGATACGCAGTATTTT. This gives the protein CASSPGSVIGVTDTQYF.

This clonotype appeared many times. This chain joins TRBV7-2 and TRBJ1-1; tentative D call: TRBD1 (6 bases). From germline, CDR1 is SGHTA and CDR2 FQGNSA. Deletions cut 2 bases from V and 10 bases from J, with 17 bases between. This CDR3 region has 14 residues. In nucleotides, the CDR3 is TGTGCCAGCAGCTTACCCGGCGGGGGCGGACGAGCTTTCTTT. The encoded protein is CASSLPGGGGRAFF.

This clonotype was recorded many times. The CDR3 DNA reads as TGTGCCAGCAATTTGCCCGACCGCGGCACTGAAGCTTTCTTT. This encodes CASNLPDRGTEAFF. The chain uses TRBV6-2 or TRBV6-3 and TRBJ1-1; D not certain. Trimming stripped 7 bases from V and 4 bases from J, with 16 bases between. This CDR3 has 14 amino acids. Germline V CDR1 and CDR2: MNHEY, SVGEGT.

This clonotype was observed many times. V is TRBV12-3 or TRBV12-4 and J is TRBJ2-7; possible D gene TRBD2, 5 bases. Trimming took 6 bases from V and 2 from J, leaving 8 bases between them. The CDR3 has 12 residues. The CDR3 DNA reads TGTGCCAGCAGACGGGGTACCTACGAGCAGTACTTC. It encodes CASRRGTYEQYF.

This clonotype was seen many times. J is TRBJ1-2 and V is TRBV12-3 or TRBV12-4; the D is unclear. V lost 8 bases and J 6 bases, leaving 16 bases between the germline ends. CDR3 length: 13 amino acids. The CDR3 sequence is CASGQHNLDGYTF. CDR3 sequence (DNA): TGTGCCAGCGGGCAGCACAACTTGGATGGCTACACCTTC.

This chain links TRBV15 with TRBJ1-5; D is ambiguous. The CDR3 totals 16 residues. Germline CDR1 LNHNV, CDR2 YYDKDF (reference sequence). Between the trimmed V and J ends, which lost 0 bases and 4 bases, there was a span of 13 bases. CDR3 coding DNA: TGTGCCACCAGCAGAGATCGTCGGGGAGGGAATCAGCCCCAGCATTTT. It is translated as CATSRDRRGGNQPQHF.

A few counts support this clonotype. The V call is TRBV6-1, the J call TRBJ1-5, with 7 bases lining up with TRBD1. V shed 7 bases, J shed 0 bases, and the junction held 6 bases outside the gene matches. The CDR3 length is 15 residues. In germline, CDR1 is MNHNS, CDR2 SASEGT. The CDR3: CASKIDRDSNQPQHF. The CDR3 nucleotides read TGTGCCAGCAAAATCGACAGGGATAGCAATCAGCCCCAGCATTTT.

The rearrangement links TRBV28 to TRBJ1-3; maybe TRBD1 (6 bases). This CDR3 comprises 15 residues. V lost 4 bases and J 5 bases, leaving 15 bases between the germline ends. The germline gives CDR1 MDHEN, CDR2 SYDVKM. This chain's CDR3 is CASSSTGHGRNTIYF. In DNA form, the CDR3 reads TGTGCCAGCAGTTCAACGGGACACGGTCGAAACACCATATATTTT.

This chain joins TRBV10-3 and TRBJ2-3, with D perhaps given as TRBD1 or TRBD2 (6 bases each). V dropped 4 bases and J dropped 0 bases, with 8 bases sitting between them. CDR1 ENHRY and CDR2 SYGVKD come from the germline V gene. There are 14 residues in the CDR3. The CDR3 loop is CAISGGASTDTQYF. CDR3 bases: TGTGCCATCAGTGGGGGGGCTAGCACAGATACGCAGTATTTT.

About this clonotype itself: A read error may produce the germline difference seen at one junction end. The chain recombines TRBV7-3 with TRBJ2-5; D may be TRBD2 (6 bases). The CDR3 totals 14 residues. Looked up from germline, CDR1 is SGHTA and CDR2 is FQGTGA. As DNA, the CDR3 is TGTGCCAGCAGATTAAAACGGGGACTGGAGACCCAGTACTTC. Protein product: CASRLKRGLETQYF.

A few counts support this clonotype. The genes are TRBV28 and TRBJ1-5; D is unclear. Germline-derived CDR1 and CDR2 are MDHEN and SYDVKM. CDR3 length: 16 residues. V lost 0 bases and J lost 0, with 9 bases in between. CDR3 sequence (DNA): TGTGCCAGCAGTTTATGGGGGTCTTTTAGCAATCAGCCCCAGCATTTT. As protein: CASSLWGSFSNQPQHF.

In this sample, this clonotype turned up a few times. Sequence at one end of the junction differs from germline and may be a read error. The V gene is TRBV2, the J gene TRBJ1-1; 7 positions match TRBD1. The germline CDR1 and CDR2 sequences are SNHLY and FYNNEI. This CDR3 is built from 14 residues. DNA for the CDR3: TGTGCCAGCAGTGAACCGGACAGGCGAACTGAAGCTTCCTTT. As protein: CASSEPDRRTEASF.

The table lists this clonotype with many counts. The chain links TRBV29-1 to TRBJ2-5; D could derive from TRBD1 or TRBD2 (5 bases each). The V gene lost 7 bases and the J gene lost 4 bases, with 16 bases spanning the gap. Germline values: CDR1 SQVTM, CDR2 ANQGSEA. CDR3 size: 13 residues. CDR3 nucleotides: TGCAGCGAATCGGGACGGGATGGAGAGACCCAGTACTTC. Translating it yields CSESGRDGETQYF.

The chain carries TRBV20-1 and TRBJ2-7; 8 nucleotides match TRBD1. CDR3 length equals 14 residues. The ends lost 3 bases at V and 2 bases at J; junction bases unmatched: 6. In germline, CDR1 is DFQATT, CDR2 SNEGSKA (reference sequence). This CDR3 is CSARVVDRAYEQYF. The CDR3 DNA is TGCAGTGCTAGGGTTGTGGACAGGGCCTACGAGCAGTACTTC.

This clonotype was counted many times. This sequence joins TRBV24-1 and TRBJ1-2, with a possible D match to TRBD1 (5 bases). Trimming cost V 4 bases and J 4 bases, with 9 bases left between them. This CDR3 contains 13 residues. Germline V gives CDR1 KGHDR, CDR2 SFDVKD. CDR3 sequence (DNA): TGTGCCACCAGTGAGGGGGTCTCCTATGGCTACACCTTC. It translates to CATSEGVSYGYTF.

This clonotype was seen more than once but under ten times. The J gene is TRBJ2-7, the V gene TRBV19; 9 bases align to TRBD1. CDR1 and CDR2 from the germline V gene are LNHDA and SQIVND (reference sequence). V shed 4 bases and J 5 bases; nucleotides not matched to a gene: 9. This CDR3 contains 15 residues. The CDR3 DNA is TGTGCCAGTAGTAGCCGGACAGGGGCTCGGGACGAGCAGTACTTC. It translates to CASSSRTGARDEQYF.

The CDR3 DNA sequence: TGCAGTGCAACCATACAGGTGAACACTGAAGCTTTCTTT. Its protein is CSATIQVNTEAFF. V usage is TRBV20-1 and J usage is TRBJ1-1, with a tentative D call TRBD1 (5 bases). The germline CDR1 and CDR2 sequences are DFQATT and SNEGSKA (reference sequence). The CDR3 extends over 13 amino acids. With 6 bases removed from V and 0 bases from J, the gap between germline ends came to 11 bases.

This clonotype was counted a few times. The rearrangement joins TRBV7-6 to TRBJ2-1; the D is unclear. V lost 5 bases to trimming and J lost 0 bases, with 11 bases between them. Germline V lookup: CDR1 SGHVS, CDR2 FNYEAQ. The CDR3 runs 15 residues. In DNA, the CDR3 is TGTGCCAGCAGCCCCGACTTGAGCTCCTACAATGAGCAGTTCTTC. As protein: CASSPDLSSYNEQFF.

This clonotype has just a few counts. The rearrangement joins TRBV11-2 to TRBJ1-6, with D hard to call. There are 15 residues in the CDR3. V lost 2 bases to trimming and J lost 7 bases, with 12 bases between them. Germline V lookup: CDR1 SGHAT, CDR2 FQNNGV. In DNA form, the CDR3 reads TGTGCCAGCAGCTTAACGGGTGCTTTGAATTCACCCCTCCACTTT. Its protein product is CASSLTGALNSPLHF.

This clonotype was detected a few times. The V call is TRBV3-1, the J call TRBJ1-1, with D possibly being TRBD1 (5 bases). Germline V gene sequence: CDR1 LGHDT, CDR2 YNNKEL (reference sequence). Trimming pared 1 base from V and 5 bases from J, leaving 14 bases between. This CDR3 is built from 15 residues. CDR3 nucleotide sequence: TGTGCCAGCAGCCAAGTTGGAGGGACGAAGACTGAAGCTTTCTTT. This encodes CASSQVGGTKTEAFF.

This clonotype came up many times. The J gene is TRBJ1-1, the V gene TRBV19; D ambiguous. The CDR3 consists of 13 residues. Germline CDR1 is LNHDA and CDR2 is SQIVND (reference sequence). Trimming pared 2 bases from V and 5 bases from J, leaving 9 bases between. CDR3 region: CASSIFGETEAFF. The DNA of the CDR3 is TGTGCCAGTAGTATATTTGGGGAAACTGAAGCTTTCTTT.

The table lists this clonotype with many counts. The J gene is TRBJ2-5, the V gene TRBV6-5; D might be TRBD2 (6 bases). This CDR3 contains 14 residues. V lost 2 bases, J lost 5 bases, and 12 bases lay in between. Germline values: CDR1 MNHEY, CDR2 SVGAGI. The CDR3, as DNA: TGTGCCAGCAGTTACGCCCGCGGGATGGAGACCCAGTACTTC. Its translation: CASSYARGMETQYF.

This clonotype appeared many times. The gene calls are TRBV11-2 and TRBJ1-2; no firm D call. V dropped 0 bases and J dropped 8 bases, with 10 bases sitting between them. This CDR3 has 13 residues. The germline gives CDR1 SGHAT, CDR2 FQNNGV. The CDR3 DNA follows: TGTGCCAGCAGCTTAGAAACAGACCGGGGCTACACCTTC. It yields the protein CASSLETDRGYTF.

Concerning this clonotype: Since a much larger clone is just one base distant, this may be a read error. CDR3: CASSPITGNQPQQF. In DNA form, the CDR3 reads TGTGCCAGCAGTCCGATCACAGGGAATCAGCCCCAGCAGTTT. The rearrangement uses TRBV7-2 and TRBJ1-5; D may be TRBD1 (6 bases). The CDR3 spans 14 residues. Germline V CDR1 and CDR2: SGHTA, FQGNSA. The whole variable domain, remainder taken from reference TRBV7-2 and TRBJ1-5, is GAGVSQSPSNKVTEKGKDVELRCDPISGHTALYWYRQSLGQGLEFLIYFQGNSAPDKSGLPSDRFSAERTGGSVSTLTIQRTQQEDSAVYLCASSPITGNQPQQFGDGTRLSIL.

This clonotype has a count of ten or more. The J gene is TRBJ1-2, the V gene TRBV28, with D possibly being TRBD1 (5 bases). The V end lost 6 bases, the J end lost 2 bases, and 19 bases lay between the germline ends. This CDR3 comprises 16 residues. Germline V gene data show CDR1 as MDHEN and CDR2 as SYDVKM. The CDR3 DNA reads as TGTGCCAGCAGGGATTCGAGGGGCCCTATAAACTATGGCTACACCTTC. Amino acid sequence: CASRDSRGPINYGYTF.

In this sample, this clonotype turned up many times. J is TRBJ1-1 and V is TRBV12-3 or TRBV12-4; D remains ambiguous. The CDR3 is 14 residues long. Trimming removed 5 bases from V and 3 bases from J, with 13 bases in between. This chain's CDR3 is CASSPTRSDTEAFF. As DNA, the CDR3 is TGTGCCAGCAGTCCCACCCGGAGCGACACTGAAGCTTTCTTT.

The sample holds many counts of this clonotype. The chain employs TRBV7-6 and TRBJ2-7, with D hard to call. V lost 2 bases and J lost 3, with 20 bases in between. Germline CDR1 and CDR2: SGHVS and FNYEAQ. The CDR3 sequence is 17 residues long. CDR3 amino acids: CASSLMSRKMRIYEQYF. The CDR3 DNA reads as TGTGCCAGCAGCTTAATGAGTCGAAAGATGCGGATCTACGAGCAGTACTTC.

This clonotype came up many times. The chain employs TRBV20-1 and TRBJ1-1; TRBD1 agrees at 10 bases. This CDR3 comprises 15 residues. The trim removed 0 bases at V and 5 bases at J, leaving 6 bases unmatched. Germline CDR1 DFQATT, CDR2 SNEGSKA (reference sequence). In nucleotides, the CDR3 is TGCAGTGCTAGAGATTCCGGGACAGGGGTTACTGAAGCTTTCTTT. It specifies CSARDSGTGVTEAFF.

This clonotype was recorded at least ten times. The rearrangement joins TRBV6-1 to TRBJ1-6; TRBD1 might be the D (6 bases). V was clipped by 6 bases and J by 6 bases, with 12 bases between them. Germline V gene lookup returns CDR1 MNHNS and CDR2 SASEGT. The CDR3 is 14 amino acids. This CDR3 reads CASSEPRGNSPLHF. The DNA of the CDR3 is TGTGCCAGCAGCGAACCCAGGGGTAATTCACCCCTCCACTTT.